The 13 T cell receptor beta chains reported below all come from one sample, sequenced in a study of shared clonotypes between healthy human individuals. Sequencing used immunoSEQ multiplex PCR; TCRdb keeps in-frame clones, though not all of them. The data show 2 million to 3 million clones, with over 85% seen just once and around 0.37% held by the top ten. Sequenced sample: naive CD4+ T cells from PBMCs. Subset here: CD45RA+ positively selected. The source of these receptors is a man aged 18-30 years in good health. Some clones in this sample may be carry-over from other donors' samples.

This chain uses TRBV5-4 with TRBJ1-2; D gene unclear. The germline CDR1 and CDR2 sequences are SGHNT and YYREEE (reference sequence). Trimming took 4 bases from V and 3 from J, leaving 13 bases between them. The CDR3 totals 14 residues. CDR3 protein: CASSLSDGHYGYTF. DNA for the CDR3: TGTGCCAGCAGCCTTTCCGACGGCCACTATGGCTACACCTTC.

The V call is TRBV7-8, the J call TRBJ2-5, with 9 positions matching TRBD1. V lost 5 bases to trimming and J lost 6 bases; unmatched junction nucleotides: 10. Germline lookup yields CDR1 SGHVS and CDR2 FQNEAQ. The CDR3 covers 15 residues. In DNA, the CDR3 is TGTGCCAGCAGCCGGGACAGGGATCGTACGAAGACCCAGTACTTC. Encoded protein: CASSRDRDRTKTQYF.

This rearrangement joins TRBV15 to TRBJ2-7, with D hard to call. In germline, CDR1 is LNHNV, CDR2 YYDKDF (reference sequence). Between the trimmed V and J ends, which lost 5 bases and 2 bases, there was a span of 13 bases. The CDR3 length is 14 residues. This CDR3 is CATSGYSSPYEQYF. The DNA for the CDR3 is TGTGCCACCAGCGGTTATTCCAGCCCCTACGAGCAGTACTTC.

CDR3 DNA sequence: TGTGCCAGCAGCTTCAGGGGACCTCATCAGCCCCAGCATTTT. As protein: CASSFRGPHQPQHF. This rearrangement joins TRBV7-2 to TRBJ1-5; perhaps TRBD1 as D (6 bases). The CDR3 consists of 14 residues. V was trimmed by 3 bases and J by 5 bases, leaving 11 bases between them. Germline values: CDR1 SGHTA, CDR2 FQGNSA. Drawing the rest from reference TRBV7-2 and TRBJ1-5, the complete variable domain is GAGVSQSPSNKVTEKGKDVELRCDPISGHTALYWYRQSLGQGLEFLIYFQGNSAPDKSGLPSDRFSAERTGGSVSTLTIQRTQQEDSAVYLCASSFRGPHQPQHFGDGTRLSIL.

V is TRBV7-2 and J is TRBJ1-2; 10 bases agree with TRBD1. V dropped 5 bases and J dropped 5; count of bases not matched to a gene: 8. This CDR3 contains 15 residues. Germline loops: CDR1 SGHTA, CDR2 FQGNSA. For the CDR3, the DNA is TGTGCCAGCAGCCACAACCGACAGGGGGCGTATGGCTACACCTTC. It encodes CASSHNRQGAYGYTF.

This sequence joins TRBV2 and TRBJ1-2; D possibly corresponds to TRBD1 (6 bases). Germline CDR1 reads SNHLY; CDR2 reads FYNNEI. V lost 3 bases, J lost 2 bases, and 16 bases lay in between. The CDR3 is 16 residues long. The CDR3 DNA follows: TGTGCCAGCAGTGATGGGGGCAGGTTCGGAAACTATGGCTACACCTTC. Amino acid sequence: CASSDGGRFGNYGYTF. Drawing the rest from reference TRBV2 and TRBJ1-2, the complete variable domain is EPEVTQTPSHQVTQMGQEVILRCVPISNHLYFYWYRQILGQKVEFLVSFYNNEISEKSEIFDDQFSVERPDGSNFTLKIRSTKLEDSAMYFCASSDGGRFGNYGYTFGSGTRLTVV.

CDR3 bases: TGCGCCAGCAGCGAATTGCTGACTAGCGGGAGGGCGGTAGATACGCAGTATTTT. Its translation: CASSELLTSGRAVDTQYF. V usage is TRBV5-1 and J usage is TRBJ2-3; 14 bases map to TRBD2. The germline V gene encodes CDR1 SGHRS and CDR2 YFSETQ. This CDR3 comprises 18 residues. V trimming: 4 bases; J trimming: 5 bases; junction bases outside the gene matches: 12.

The chain recombines TRBV11-2 with TRBJ2-3; the D gene is possibly TRBD2 (5 bases). This CDR3 is 16 amino acids long. CDR1 SGHAT and CDR2 FQNNGV come from the germline V gene. V was cut by 5 bases and J by 3 bases, with 18 bases left in between. For the CDR3, the DNA is TGTGCCAGCAGCGTCAGCTCGAGGGATCTGACAGATACGCAGTATTTT. As protein: CASSVSSRDLTDTQYF.

J is TRBJ2-7 and V is TRBV7-9; D gene uncertain. Per germline, CDR1 SEHNR and CDR2 FQNEAQ (reference sequence). This CDR3 is built from 13 residues. Between the trimmed V and J ends, which lost 5 bases and 3 bases, there was a span of 11 bases. CDR3 nucleotides: TGTGCCAGCAGCCGATCTGGACGCTACGAGCAGTACTTC. It codes for CASSRSGRYEQYF.

The chain combines TRBV4-2 with TRBJ2-4; D is undetermined. Germline CDR1 reads LGHNA; CDR2 reads YNFKEQ. This CDR3 spans 15 amino acids. V shed 4 bases and J shed 2 bases, with 12 bases lying between them. The CDR3 loop reads CASSPSAGTKNIQYF. The CDR3 nucleotides read TGTGCCAGCAGCCCGTCCGCAGGCACCAAAAACATTCAGTACTTC.

The chain links TRBV5-1 to TRBJ2-7; 13 bases line up with TRBD2. The CDR3 is 17 amino acids. Germline CDR1 SGHRS, CDR2 YFSETQ. V shed 5 bases and J 0 bases; nucleotides not matched to a gene: 8. The CDR3 DNA follows: TGCGCCAGCAGTTCGGGACTAGCGGGGCTAAGCTCCTACGAGCAGTACTTC. Its translation: CASSSGLAGLSSYEQYF. The variable domain in full, completed from reference TRBV5-1 and TRBJ2-7, reads KAGVTQTPRYLIKTRGQQVTLSCSPISGHRSVSWYQQTPGQGLQFLFEYFSETQRNKGNFPGRFSGRQFSNSRSEMNVSTLELGDSALYLCASSSGLAGLSSYEQYFGPGTRLTVT.

V is TRBV11-2 and J is TRBJ2-3, with TRBD2 matching over 7 bases. Germline V CDR1 and CDR2: SGHAT, FQNNGV. Trimming removed 1 base from V and 3 bases from J; junction bases left unmatched: 10. This CDR3 comprises 17 residues. Written as DNA, the CDR3 is TGTGCCAGCAGCTTAGTGGTGGGGGGGAGAGGTACAGATACGCAGTATTTT. This sequence encodes CASSLVVGGRGTDTQYF.

The CDR3 DNA is TGTGCCAGCAGCGAAACAGGGAAGGCTGGAAACACCATATATTTT. Amino acid sequence: CASSETGKAGNTIYF. This chain connects TRBV28 to TRBJ1-3; D may be TRBD1 (6 bases). Germline values: CDR1 MDHEN, CDR2 SYDVKM. The CDR3 runs 15 residues. The V end was cut by 6 bases, the J end by 2 bases, with 14 bases between.